A selection of T cell receptor beta chains follows, all from one sample in a study of Ad26.COV2.S vaccination and SARS-CoV-2 variants. Generated by immunoSEQ multiplex PCR, the TCRdb table keeps only in-frame clones and is missing some. This table has just over 350,000 clones, more than 75% appearing once. This specimen was peripheral blood, taken in a trial of Ad26.COV2.S vaccine versus placebo. These TCRs come from a person aged 18-60 years who received the Ad26.COV2.S COVID-19 vaccine or a placebo. Each CDR3 is given with its conserved first and last residue. The D gene is left open where the match is weak. The size entry is marked missing in some rows and otherwise reads once, few, many or a size class.

d_call: -; j_call: TRBJ1-2; v_call: TRBV7-9; clone_size: -; cdr3_length: 13; cdr3_nt: TGTGCCAGCAGCTTGCAGGTCATATGGGGCTACACCTTC; cdr3_aa: CASSLQVIWGYTF
d_call: TRBD1; j_call: TRBJ1-1; v_call: TRBV6-2/TRBV6-3; clone_size: -; cdr3_length: 16; cdr3_nt: TGTGCCAGCAGTTACTCGAGAGGGGGCATCGGCACTGAAGCTTTCTTT; cdr3_aa: CASSYSRGGIGTEAFF
d_call: -; j_call: TRBJ2-6; v_call: TRBV5-1; clone_size: once; cdr3_length: 15; cdr3_nt: TGCGCCAGCAGCTTGGGCGGCTCTGGGGCCAACGTCCTGACTTTC; cdr3_aa: CASSLGGSGANVLTF
d_call: TRBD2; j_call: TRBJ2-7; v_call: TRBV7-8; clone_size: -; cdr3_length: 16; cdr3_nt: TGTGCCAGCAGCTCCTACCCTAGCGGGAGCTCCTACGAGCAGTACTTC; cdr3_aa: CASSSYPSGSSYEQYF
d_call: -; j_call: TRBJ1-2; v_call: TRBV10-2; clone_size: -; cdr3_length: 13; cdr3_nt: TGCGCCAGCAGTGAGGGGGGGAGATATGGCTACACCTTC; cdr3_aa: CASSEGGRYGYTF
d_call: TRBD1; j_call: TRBJ1-3; v_call: TRBV7-2; clone_size: -; cdr3_length: 15; cdr3_nt: TGTGCCAGCAGCTTAGGGACAGGCTCTGGAAACACCATATATTTT; cdr3_aa: CASSLGTGSGNTIYF
d_call: TRBD2; j_call: TRBJ2-3; v_call: TRBV3-1/TRBV3-2; clone_size: once; cdr3_length: 18; cdr3_nt: TGTGCCAGCAGCCAAGACCGCGGGAGGCGTGGAATCACAGATACGCAGTATTTT; cdr3_aa: CASSQDRGRRGITDTQYF
d_call: TRBD1; j_call: TRBJ1-3; v_call: TRBV6-5; clone_size: -; cdr3_length: 15; cdr3_nt: TGTGCCAGCAAAGGGACAGCAGCCTCTGGAAACACCATATATTTT; cdr3_aa: CASKGTAASGNTIYF
d_call: -; j_call: TRBJ2-1; v_call: TRBV18; clone_size: once; cdr3_length: 14; cdr3_nt: TGTGCCAGCTCACCGACCCGCTCCTACAATGAGCAGTTCTTC; cdr3_aa: CASSPTRSYNEQFF
d_call: -; j_call: TRBJ2-7; v_call: TRBV5-6; clone_size: few; cdr3_length: 15; cdr3_nt: TGTGCCAGCAGCGGGAGGGGGGCGAATTCCTACGAGCAGTACTTC; cdr3_aa: CASSGRGANSYEQYF
d_call: -; j_call: TRBJ1-4; v_call: TRBV2; clone_size: -; cdr3_length: 13; cdr3_nt: TGTGCCAGCAGTGCTATTCCGAGGGAAAAACTGTTTTTT; cdr3_aa: CASSAIPREKLFF
d_call: -; j_call: TRBJ2-1; v_call: TRBV6-2/TRBV6-3; clone_size: -; cdr3_length: 11; cdr3_nt: TGTGCCAGCAGTTGGAGTTATGAGCAGTTCTTC; cdr3_aa: CASSWSYEQFF
d_call: -; j_call: TRBJ2-2; v_call: TRBV9; clone_size: -; cdr3_length: 16; cdr3_nt: TGTGCCAGCAGCGTCGAGGGGGTCCAATCCGCCGGGGAGCTGTTTTTT; cdr3_aa: CASSVEGVQSAGELFF
d_call: -; j_call: TRBJ2-7; v_call: TRBV27; clone_size: -; cdr3_length: 11; cdr3_nt: TGTGCCAGCAGTAACAACTACGAGCAGTACTTC; cdr3_aa: CASSNNYEQYF
d_call: -; j_call: TRBJ1-3; v_call: TRBV5-1; clone_size: -; cdr3_length: 13; cdr3_nt: TGCGCCAGCAGCTTGGACACCGGAAACACCATATATTTT; cdr3_aa: CASSLDTGNTIYF
d_call: -; j_call: TRBJ1-1; v_call: TRBV7-6; clone_size: -; cdr3_length: 16; cdr3_nt: TGTGCCAGCAGCTTAGCGGAACGGGTTGGGGACACTGAAGCTTTCTTT; cdr3_aa: CASSLAERVGDTEAFF
d_call: TRBD1; j_call: TRBJ2-6; v_call: TRBV18; clone_size: -; cdr3_length: 19; cdr3_nt: TGTGCCAGCTCATTACCGGGACAGGGAGGTATGGCTGGGGCCAACGTCCTGACTTTC; cdr3_aa: CASSLPGQGGMAGANVLTF
d_call: -; j_call: TRBJ2-3; v_call: TRBV18; clone_size: -; cdr3_length: 14; cdr3_nt: TGTGCCAGCTCACCACCCGCCCGTTTAAATACGCAGTATTTT; cdr3_aa: CASSPPARLNTQYF
d_call: -; j_call: TRBJ1-6; v_call: TRBV21-1; clone_size: -; cdr3_length: 15; cdr3_nt: TGTGCCAGCAGCAAAGAAGCCCTCTGGAGCTCACCCCTCCACTTT; cdr3_aa: CASSKEALWSSPLHF
d_call: -; j_call: TRBJ2-7; v_call: TRBV18; clone_size: -; cdr3_length: 13; cdr3_nt: TGTGCCAGCTCACCTCCATTAGGGGACGAGCAGTACTTC; cdr3_aa: CASSPPLGDEQYF
d_call: TRBD1; j_call: TRBJ2-3; v_call: TRBV5-1; clone_size: -; cdr3_length: 16; cdr3_nt: TGCGCCAGCAGCTACGGACAGGGGTTCCCGACAGATACGCAGTATTTT; cdr3_aa: CASSYGQGFPTDTQYF
d_call: TRBD1; j_call: TRBJ2-1; v_call: TRBV5-1; clone_size: -; cdr3_length: 13; cdr3_nt: TGCGCCAGCAGCTGGGGACAGCTCAATGAGCAGTTCTTC; cdr3_aa: CASSWGQLNEQFF
d_call: TRBD2; j_call: TRBJ2-3; v_call: TRBV5-5; clone_size: -; cdr3_length: 17; cdr3_nt: TGTGCCAGCAGCTTGGTAGCTAGCGGGGGGGCAGAGGATACGCAGTATTTT; cdr3_aa: CASSLVASGGAEDTQYF
d_call: -; j_call: TRBJ2-5; v_call: TRBV3-1/TRBV3-2; clone_size: -; cdr3_length: 15; cdr3_nt: TGTGCCAGCAGCCAAGCCGAGTGGACCTGGGAGACCCAGTACTTC; cdr3_aa: CASSQAEWTWETQYF
d_call: -; j_call: TRBJ2-5; v_call: TRBV4-3; clone_size: -; cdr3_length: 15; cdr3_nt: TGCGCCAGCAGCCAAGATAGGGAGGCGCAAGAGACCCAGTACTTC; cdr3_aa: CASSQDREAQETQYF
d_call: TRBD2; j_call: TRBJ2-1; v_call: TRBV5-1; clone_size: -; cdr3_length: 15; cdr3_nt: TGCGCCAGCAGCTCCGGGGGGGCCCCCTACAATGAGCAGTTCTTC; cdr3_aa: CASSSGGAPYNEQFF
d_call: TRBD2; j_call: TRBJ2-3; v_call: TRBV9; clone_size: once; cdr3_length: 18; cdr3_nt: TGTGCCAGCAGCGTAGCCAGGGATAGCGGGTCTAGCACAGATACGCAGTATTTT; cdr3_aa: CASSVARDSGSSTDTQYF
d_call: TRBD2; j_call: TRBJ2-3; v_call: TRBV3-1/TRBV3-2; clone_size: -; cdr3_length: 14; cdr3_nt: TGTGCCAGCAGCCCAAGCGGGAGTGCAGATACGCAGTATTTT; cdr3_aa: CASSPSGSADTQYF
d_call: TRBD1; j_call: TRBJ2-1; v_call: TRBV24-1; clone_size: -; cdr3_length: 15; cdr3_nt: TGTGCCACCAGTGACCCCAGACAGGGGATCAATGAGCAGTTCTTC; cdr3_aa: CATSDPRQGINEQFF
d_call: TRBD2; j_call: TRBJ2-3; v_call: TRBV5-4; clone_size: -; cdr3_length: 18; cdr3_nt: TGTGCCAGCAGCTGGAAACGACTAGCGGGGACTAGCACAGATACGCAGTATTTT; cdr3_aa: CASSWKRLAGTSTDTQYF
d_call: -; j_call: TRBJ1-2; v_call: TRBV30; clone_size: -; cdr3_length: 12; cdr3_nt: TGTGCCGGTGGGTGGGGCGCGCATGGCTACACCTTC; cdr3_aa: CAGGWGAHGYTF
d_call: TRBD1; j_call: TRBJ1-2; v_call: TRBV5-1; clone_size: -; cdr3_length: 15; cdr3_nt: TGCGCCAGCAGAAAAGGACAGGGGGGCAACTATGGCTACACCTTC; cdr3_aa: CASRKGQGGNYGYTF
d_call: -; j_call: TRBJ2-3; v_call: TRBV28; clone_size: -; cdr3_length: 15; cdr3_nt: TGTGCCAGCAGTTTTGGGGCAGGGCGATTGGATACGCAGTATTTT; cdr3_aa: CASSFGAGRLDTQYF
d_call: TRBD1; j_call: TRBJ2-5; v_call: TRBV11-2; clone_size: once; cdr3_length: 16; cdr3_nt: TGTGCCAGCAGCGCTCTAGGGACAGATTTAAAAGAGACCCAGTACTTC; cdr3_aa: CASSALGTDLKETQYF
d_call: -; j_call: TRBJ2-3; v_call: TRBV27; clone_size: -; cdr3_length: 13; cdr3_nt: TGTGCCAGCAGTTGGCGCCCCGGAGATACGCAGTATTTT; cdr3_aa: CASSWRPGDTQYF
d_call: -; j_call: TRBJ2-5; v_call: TRBV4-1; clone_size: -; cdr3_length: 14; cdr3_nt: TGCGCCAGCAGCCTAGGAACAGCGCCAGAGACCCAGTACTTC; cdr3_aa: CASSLGTAPETQYF
d_call: -; j_call: TRBJ1-5; v_call: TRBV7-9; clone_size: -; cdr3_length: 14; cdr3_nt: TGTGCCAGCAGCCCATATTTAACCGGTCAGCCCCAGCATTTT; cdr3_aa: CASSPYLTGQPQHF
d_call: -; j_call: TRBJ1-1; v_call: TRBV18; clone_size: once; cdr3_length: 14; cdr3_nt: TGTGCCAGCTCACCACGGAGCAGGGAGACTGAAGCTTTCTTT; cdr3_aa: CASSPRSRETEAFF
d_call: -; j_call: TRBJ1-4; v_call: TRBV6-4; clone_size: -; cdr3_length: 13; cdr3_nt: TGTGCCAGCAGTGACAGGGTAGGCGAAAAACTGTTTTTT; cdr3_aa: CASSDRVGEKLFF
d_call: -; j_call: TRBJ2-3; v_call: TRBV3-1/TRBV3-2; clone_size: once; cdr3_length: 18; cdr3_nt: TGTGCCAGCAGCCAAGATCTCCTGCCACCTTTGAGCACAGATACGCAGTATTTT; cdr3_aa: CASSQDLLPPLSTDTQYF
d_call: TRBD2; j_call: TRBJ2-7; v_call: TRBV15; clone_size: -; cdr3_length: 14; cdr3_nt: TGTGCCACCAGTAGTAGCGGGAGGGCGGCCGAGCAGTACTTC; cdr3_aa: CATSSSGRAAEQYF
d_call: -; j_call: TRBJ2-5; v_call: TRBV10-3; clone_size: few; cdr3_length: 12; cdr3_nt: TGTGCCATCACCGCGGTCGTGGAGACCCAGTACTTC; cdr3_aa: CAITAVVETQYF
d_call: -; j_call: TRBJ2-6; v_call: TRBV3-1/TRBV3-2; clone_size: once; cdr3_length: 14; cdr3_nt: TGTGCCAGCAACCCTTCCTCTGGGGCCAACGTCCTGACTTTC; cdr3_aa: CASNPSSGANVLTF
d_call: -; j_call: TRBJ2-4; v_call: TRBV11-2; clone_size: few; cdr3_length: 15; cdr3_nt: TGTGCCAGCAGCTTAGTGGGAGATCTCCTAAACATTCAGTACTTC; cdr3_aa: CASSLVGDLLNIQYF
d_call: -; j_call: TRBJ2-1; v_call: TRBV11-2; clone_size: -; cdr3_length: 16; cdr3_nt: TGTGCCAGCAGCTTAGAGATCCATCAGGCCCCAAATGAGCAGTTCTTC; cdr3_aa: CASSLEIHQAPNEQFF
d_call: -; j_call: TRBJ1-2; v_call: TRBV3-1/TRBV3-2; clone_size: few; cdr3_length: 15; cdr3_nt: TGTGCCAGCAGCCTCCGGACCACTACTAACTATGGCTACACCTTC; cdr3_aa: CASSLRTTTNYGYTF
d_call: -; j_call: TRBJ2-7; v_call: TRBV5-1; clone_size: -; cdr3_length: 12; cdr3_nt: TGCGCCAGCAGGGGTGGCACCTACGAGCAGTACTTC; cdr3_aa: CASRGGTYEQYF
d_call: -; j_call: TRBJ2-1; v_call: TRBV9; clone_size: -; cdr3_length: 14; cdr3_nt: TGTGCCAGCAGCGTAGGGCAGGGTAACAATGAGCAGTTCTTC; cdr3_aa: CASSVGQGNNEQFF
d_call: -; j_call: TRBJ1-4; v_call: TRBV18; clone_size: -; cdr3_length: 15; cdr3_nt: TGTGCCAGCTCACCATATGGGGGGGCAGAGGAAAAACTGTTTTTT; cdr3_aa: CASSPYGGAEEKLFF